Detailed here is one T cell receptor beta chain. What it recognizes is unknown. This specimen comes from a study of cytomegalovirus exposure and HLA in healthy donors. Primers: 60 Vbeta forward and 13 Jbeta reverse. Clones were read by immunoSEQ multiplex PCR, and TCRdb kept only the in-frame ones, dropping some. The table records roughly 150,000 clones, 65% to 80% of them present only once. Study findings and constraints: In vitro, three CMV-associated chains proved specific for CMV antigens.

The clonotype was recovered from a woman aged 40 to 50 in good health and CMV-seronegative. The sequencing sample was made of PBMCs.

The CDR3 region is CASSEGVGSSYEQYF. The CDR3 DNA is TGTGCCAGCAGTGAAGGAGTAGGGAGCTCCTACGAGCAGTACTTC. The chain uses TRBV6-1 and TRBJ2-7, with a weak D call TRBD2 (5 bases). CDR1 MNHNS and CDR2 SASEGT come from the germline V gene. V was clipped by 1 base and J by 0 bases, with 10 bases between them. CDR3 size: 15 residues.